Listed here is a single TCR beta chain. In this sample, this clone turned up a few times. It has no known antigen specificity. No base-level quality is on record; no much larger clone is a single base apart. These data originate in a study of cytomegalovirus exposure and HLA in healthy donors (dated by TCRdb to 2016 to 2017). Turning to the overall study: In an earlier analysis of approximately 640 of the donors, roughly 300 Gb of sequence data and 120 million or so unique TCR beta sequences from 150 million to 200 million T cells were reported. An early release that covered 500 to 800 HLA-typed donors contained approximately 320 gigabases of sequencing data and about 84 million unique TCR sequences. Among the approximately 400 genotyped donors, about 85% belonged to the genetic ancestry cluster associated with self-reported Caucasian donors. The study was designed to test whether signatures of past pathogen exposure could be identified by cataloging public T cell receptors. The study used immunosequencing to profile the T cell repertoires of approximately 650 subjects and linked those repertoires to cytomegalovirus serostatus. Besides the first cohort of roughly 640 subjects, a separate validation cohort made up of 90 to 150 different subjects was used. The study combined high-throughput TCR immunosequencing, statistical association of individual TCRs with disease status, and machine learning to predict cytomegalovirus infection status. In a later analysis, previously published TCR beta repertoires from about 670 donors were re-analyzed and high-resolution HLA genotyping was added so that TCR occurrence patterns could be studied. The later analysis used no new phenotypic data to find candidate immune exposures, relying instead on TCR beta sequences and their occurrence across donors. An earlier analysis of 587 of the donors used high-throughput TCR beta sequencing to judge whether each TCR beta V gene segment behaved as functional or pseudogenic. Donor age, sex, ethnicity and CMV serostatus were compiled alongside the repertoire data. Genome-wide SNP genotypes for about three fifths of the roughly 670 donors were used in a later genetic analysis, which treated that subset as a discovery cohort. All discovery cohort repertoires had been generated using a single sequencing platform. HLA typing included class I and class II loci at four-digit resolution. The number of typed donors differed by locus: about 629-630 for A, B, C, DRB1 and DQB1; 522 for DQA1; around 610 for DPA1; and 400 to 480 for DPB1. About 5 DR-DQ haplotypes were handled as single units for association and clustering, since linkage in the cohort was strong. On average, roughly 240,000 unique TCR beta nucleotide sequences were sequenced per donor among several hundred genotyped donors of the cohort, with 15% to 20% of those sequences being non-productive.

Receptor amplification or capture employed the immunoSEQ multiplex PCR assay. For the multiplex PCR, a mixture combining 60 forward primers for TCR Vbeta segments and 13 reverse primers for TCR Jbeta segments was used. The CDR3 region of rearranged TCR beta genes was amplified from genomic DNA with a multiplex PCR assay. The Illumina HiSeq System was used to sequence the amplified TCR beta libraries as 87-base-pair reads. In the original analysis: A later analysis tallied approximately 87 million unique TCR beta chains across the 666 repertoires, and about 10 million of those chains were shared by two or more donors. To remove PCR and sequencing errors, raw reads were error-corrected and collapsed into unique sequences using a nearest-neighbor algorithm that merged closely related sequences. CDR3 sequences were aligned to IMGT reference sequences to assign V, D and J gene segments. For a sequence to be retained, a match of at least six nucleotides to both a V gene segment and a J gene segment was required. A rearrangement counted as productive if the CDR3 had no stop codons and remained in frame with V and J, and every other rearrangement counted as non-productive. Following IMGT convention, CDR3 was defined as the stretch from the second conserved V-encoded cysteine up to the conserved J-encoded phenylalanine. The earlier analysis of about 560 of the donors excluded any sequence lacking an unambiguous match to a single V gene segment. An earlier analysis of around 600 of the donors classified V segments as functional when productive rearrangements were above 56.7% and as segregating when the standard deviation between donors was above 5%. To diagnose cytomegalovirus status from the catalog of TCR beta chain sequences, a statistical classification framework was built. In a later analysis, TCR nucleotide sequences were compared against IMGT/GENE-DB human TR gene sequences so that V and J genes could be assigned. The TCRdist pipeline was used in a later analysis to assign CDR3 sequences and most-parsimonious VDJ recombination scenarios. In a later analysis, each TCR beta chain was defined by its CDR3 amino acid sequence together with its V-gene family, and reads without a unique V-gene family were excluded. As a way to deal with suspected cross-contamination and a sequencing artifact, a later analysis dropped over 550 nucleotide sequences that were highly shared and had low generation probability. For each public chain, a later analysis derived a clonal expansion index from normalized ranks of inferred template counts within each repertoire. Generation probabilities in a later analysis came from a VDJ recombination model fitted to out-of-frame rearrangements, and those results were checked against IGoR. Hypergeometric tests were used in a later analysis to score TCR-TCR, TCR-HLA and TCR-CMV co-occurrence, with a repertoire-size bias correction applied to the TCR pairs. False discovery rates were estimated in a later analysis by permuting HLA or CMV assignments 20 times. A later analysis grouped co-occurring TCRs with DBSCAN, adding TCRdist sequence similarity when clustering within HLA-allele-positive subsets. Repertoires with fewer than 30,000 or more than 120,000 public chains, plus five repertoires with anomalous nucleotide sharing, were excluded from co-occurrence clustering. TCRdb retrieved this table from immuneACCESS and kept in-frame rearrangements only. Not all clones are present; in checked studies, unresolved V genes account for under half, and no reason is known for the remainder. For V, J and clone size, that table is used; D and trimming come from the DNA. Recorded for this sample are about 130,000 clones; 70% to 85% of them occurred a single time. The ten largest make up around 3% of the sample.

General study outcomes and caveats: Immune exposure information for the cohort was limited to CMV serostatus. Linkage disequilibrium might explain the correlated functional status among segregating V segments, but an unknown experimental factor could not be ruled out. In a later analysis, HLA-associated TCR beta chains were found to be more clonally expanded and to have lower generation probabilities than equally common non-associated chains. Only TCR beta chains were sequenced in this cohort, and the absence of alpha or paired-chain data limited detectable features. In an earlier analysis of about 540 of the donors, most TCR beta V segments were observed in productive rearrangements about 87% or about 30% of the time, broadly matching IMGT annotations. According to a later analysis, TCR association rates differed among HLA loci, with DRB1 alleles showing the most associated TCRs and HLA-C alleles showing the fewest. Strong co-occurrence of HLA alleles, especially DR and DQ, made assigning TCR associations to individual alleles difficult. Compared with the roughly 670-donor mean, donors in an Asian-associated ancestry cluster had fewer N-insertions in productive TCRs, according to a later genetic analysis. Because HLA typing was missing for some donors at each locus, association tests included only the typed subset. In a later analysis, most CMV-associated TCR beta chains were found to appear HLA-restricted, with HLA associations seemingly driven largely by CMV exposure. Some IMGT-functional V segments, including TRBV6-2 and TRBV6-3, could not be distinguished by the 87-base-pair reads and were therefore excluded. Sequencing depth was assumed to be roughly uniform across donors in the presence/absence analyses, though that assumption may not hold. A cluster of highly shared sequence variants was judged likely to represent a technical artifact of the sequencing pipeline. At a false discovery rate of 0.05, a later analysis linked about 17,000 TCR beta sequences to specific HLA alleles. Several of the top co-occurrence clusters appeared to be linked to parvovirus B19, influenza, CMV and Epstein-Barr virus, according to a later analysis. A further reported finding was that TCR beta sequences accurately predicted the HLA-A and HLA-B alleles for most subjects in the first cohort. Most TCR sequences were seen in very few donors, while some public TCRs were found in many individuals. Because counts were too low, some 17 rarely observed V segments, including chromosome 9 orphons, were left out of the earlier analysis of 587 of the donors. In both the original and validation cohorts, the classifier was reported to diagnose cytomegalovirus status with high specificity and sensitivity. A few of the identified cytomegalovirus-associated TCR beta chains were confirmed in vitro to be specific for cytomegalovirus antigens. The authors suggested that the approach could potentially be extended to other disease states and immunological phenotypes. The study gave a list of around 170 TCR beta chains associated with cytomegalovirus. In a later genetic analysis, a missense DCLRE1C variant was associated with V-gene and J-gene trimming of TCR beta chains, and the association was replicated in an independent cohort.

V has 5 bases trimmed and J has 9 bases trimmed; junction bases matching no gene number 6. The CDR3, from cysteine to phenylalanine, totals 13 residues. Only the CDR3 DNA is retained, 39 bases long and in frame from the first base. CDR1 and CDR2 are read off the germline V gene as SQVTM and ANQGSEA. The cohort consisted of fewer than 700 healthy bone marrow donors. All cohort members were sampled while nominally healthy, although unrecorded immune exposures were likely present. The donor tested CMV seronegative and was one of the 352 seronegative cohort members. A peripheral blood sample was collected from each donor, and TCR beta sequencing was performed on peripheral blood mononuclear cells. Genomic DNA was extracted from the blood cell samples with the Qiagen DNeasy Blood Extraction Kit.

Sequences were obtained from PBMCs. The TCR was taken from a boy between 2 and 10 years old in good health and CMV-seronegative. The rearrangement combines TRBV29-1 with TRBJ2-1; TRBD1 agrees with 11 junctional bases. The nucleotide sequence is TGCAGCGTTTCCGGGACAGGGGGGGGTGAGCAGTTCTTC. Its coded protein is CSVSGTGGGEQFF.